This entry lists 23 T cell receptor beta chains sequenced from one sample in a study of low-dose radiotherapy and immunotherapy resistance in tumors. Both TCRalpha and TCRbeta chains were reverse transcribed with V-gene-specific primers. TCR amplification ran approximately 22 PCR cycles using constant-region and V-primer adapter primers. MiXCR was run by TCRdb on the reads, yielding one entry per CDR3 protein. The sample consists of some 71,000 distinct CDR3 sequences, around 32% of them appearing once. Time point here: before trial treatment. Sequences were derived from PBMCs, sampled before treatment. The receptors originated from a female donor with ovarian cancer.

This clonotype was detected many times. The rearrangement uses TRBV7-2 and TRBJ2-1, with D uncertain. With 2 bases removed from V and 2 bases from J, the gap between germline ends came to 13 bases. The CDR3 covers 16 residues. CDR1 and CDR2 from the germline V gene are SGHTA and FQGNSA. CDR3 amino acids: CASSLSLPGTYNEQFF. The DNA for the CDR3 is TGTGCCAGCAGCTTAAGCCTTCCCGGAACCTACAATGAGCAGTTCTTC.

This clonotype appeared many times. This chain connects TRBV12-3 or TRBV12-4 to TRBJ1-4; D unclear. This CDR3 is 11 amino acids long. Trimming removed 3 bases at V and 10 bases at J, with 6 bases between. The CDR3 DNA is TGTGCCAGCAGTTTGGATGGAAAACTGTTTTTT. It specifies CASSLDGKLFF.

This clonotype was found many times. This chain joins TRBV5-1 and TRBJ2-5, with D possibly TRBD2 on 5 matching bases. V gave up 7 bases and J gave up 0 bases, with 13 bases separating them. This CDR3 comprises 14 residues. Germline V gene sequence: CDR1 SGHRS, CDR2 YFSETQ. The DNA of the CDR3 is TGCGCCAGCCACTGGGGAGCGAACCAAGAGACCCAGTACTTC. It translates to CASHWGANQETQYF. Based on the CDR3 plus reference TRBV5-1 and TRBJ2-5, the full variable domain is KAGVTQTPRYLIKTRGQQVTLSCSPISGHRSVSWYQQTPGQGLQFLFEYFSETQRNKGNFPGRFSGRQFSNSRSEMNVSTLELGDSALYLCASHWGANQETQYFGPGTRLLVL.

The rearrangement uses TRBV2 and TRBJ1-5; D ambiguous. Germline V gives CDR1 SNHLY, CDR2 FYNNEI. V lost 6 bases and J lost 0, with 12 bases in between. This CDR3 comprises 15 residues. CDR3: CASSLAPYSNQPQHF. CDR3 bases: TGTGCCAGCAGCTTAGCGCCGTATAGCAATCAGCCCCAGCATTTT.

The chain recombines TRBV20-1 with TRBJ1-1, with D possibly matching TRBD1 (5 bases). The CDR3 has 13 residues. Germline-derived CDR1 and CDR2 are DFQATT and SNEGSKA (reference sequence). V was shortened by 6 bases and J by 4 bases, with 15 bases between the two germline ends. CDR3 sequence (DNA): TGCAGTGCCGGGGGGGAGGGACGCACTGAAGCTTTCTTT. Translating gives CSAGGEGRTEAFF.

This clonotype was observed at least ten times. This sequence joins TRBV9 and TRBJ1-1; 10 bases are shared with TRBD1. This CDR3 spans 15 amino acids. Germline V gene lookup returns CDR1 SGDLS and CDR2 YYNGEE. The junction had 5 bases not matched to a gene; V was cut back by 3 bases and J by 3 bases. CDR3 in amino acids: CASSAGDRGDTEAFF. CDR3 DNA sequence: TGTGCCAGCAGCGCGGGGGACAGGGGAGACACTGAAGCTTTCTTT.

This clonotype has more than one count but fewer than ten. V and J are TRBV18 and TRBJ1-1; 8 bases line up with TRBD1. Germline values: CDR1 KGHSH, CDR2 LQKENI. V trimming: 2 bases; J trimming: 5 bases; junction bases outside the gene matches: 13. The CDR3 loop spans 17 amino acids. The CDR3 reads CASSPKGRRGPVTEAFF. CDR3 coding DNA: TGTGCCAGCTCACCAAAAGGTCGCAGGGGGCCGGTAACTGAAGCTTTCTTT.

This CDR3 is CASSYQGRNEQFF. The CDR3 bases are TGTGCCAGCAGTTACCAGGGGCGGAATGAGCAGTTCTTC. The gene calls are TRBV6-2 or TRBV6-3 and TRBJ2-1; D is perhaps TRBD1 (6 bases). Deletions cut 2 bases from V and 7 bases from J, with 9 bases between. Germline V lookup: CDR1 MNHEY, CDR2 SVGEGT. The CDR3 covers 13 residues.

The chain has TRBV6-1 and TRBJ1-5; 9 nucleotides agree with TRBD1. The germline gives CDR1 MNHNS, CDR2 SASEGT. The CDR3 spans 16 residues. V lost 0 bases, J lost 5 bases, and 5 bases stayed unmatched. The CDR3 sequence is CASSEAVTGGHQPQHF. The CDR3 DNA sequence: TGTGCCAGCAGTGAAGCGGTCACAGGGGGCCATCAGCCCCAGCATTTT.

In the case of this clonotype: Sequence at one end of the junction differs from germline and may be a read error. The CDR3 sequence: CARSLDSIAYEQYF. The CDR3 region has the DNA TGCGCCAGAAGCTTGGACAGCATAGCCTACGAGCAGTACTTC. This sequence joins TRBV5-1 and TRBJ2-7; D possibly corresponds to TRBD1 (6 bases). CDR1 and CDR2 from the germline V gene are SGHRS and YFSETQ. The CDR3 consists of 14 residues.

This clonotype was counted many times. The genes are TRBV20-1 and TRBJ1-1; no firm D call. The ends were cut back, 1 base at V and 7 bases at J, with 7 bases in the middle. In germline, CDR1 is DFQATT, CDR2 SNEGSKA (reference sequence). The CDR3 totals 11 residues. CDR3 loop: CSARASGEAFF. CDR3 bases: TGCAGTGCTAGAGCTTCGGGTGAAGCTTTCTTT.

This clonotype showed up many times. The CDR3 region is CAISAFGSGRASDTQYF. The DNA of the CDR3 is TGTGCCATCAGTGCGTTCGGTAGCGGGAGGGCCTCGGATACGCAGTATTTT. V and J are TRBV10-3 and TRBJ2-3; 11 bases align to TRBD2. The length of the CDR3 is 17 residues. Germline CDR1 ENHRY, CDR2 SYGVKD. Trimming removed 4 bases from V and 6 bases from J; junction bases left unmatched: 12.

The gene calls are TRBV7-8 and TRBJ2-2; D perhaps matches TRBD2 (5 bases). Trimming removed 1 base from V and 4 bases from J, with 7 bases in between. CDR3 length: 14 residues. CDR1 SGHVS and CDR2 FQNEAQ come from the germline V gene. DNA of the CDR3: TGTGCCAGCAGCTTAGGCGAGGGCACCGGGGAGCTGTTTTTT. Protein: CASSLGEGTGELFF.

This clonotype was picked up a small number of times. This rearrangement joins TRBV11-1 to TRBJ2-2; 11 bases fit TRBD2. This CDR3 region has 16 residues. CDR1 is SGHAT and CDR2 is FQDESV in the germline V gene (reference sequence). With 4 bases clipped from V and 3 bases from J, the junction kept 4 bases outside the gene matches. The CDR3 nucleotides read TGTGCCAGCAGCTCCGGGACTAGCGGTTACACCGGGGAGCTGTTTTTT. It codes for CASSSGTSGYTGELFF.

This clonotype was picked up many times. V is TRBV5-1 and J is TRBJ2-1; 8 bases fit TRBD2. The trim removed 0 bases at V and 3 bases at J, leaving 8 bases unmatched. Germline V gene sequence: CDR1 SGHRS, CDR2 YFSETQ. The CDR3 has 17 residues. This CDR3 is CASSLASGGAHYNEQFF. In DNA form, the CDR3 reads TGCGCCAGCAGCTTGGCGAGCGGGGGAGCTCACTACAATGAGCAGTTCTTC.

This clonotype was observed at least ten times. This chain uses TRBV6-2 or TRBV6-3 with TRBJ2-7; 12 bases line up with TRBD2. Germline loops: CDR1 MNHEY, CDR2 SVGEGT. CDR3 length: 16 amino acids. V lost 2 bases to trimming and J lost 4 bases; unmatched junction nucleotides: 6. The CDR3 nucleotides read TGTGCCAGCAGTTACGATGGGACTAGCGGGCCTTACGAGCAGTACTTC. Protein: CASSYDGTSGPYEQYF.

This clonotype was seen a handful of times. The chain combines TRBV6-6 with TRBJ2-1, with 10 bases that match TRBD2. J gave up 8 bases and V 5 bases, and 12 bases lay outside the gene matches. In germline, CDR1 is MNHNY, CDR2 SVGAGI (reference sequence). The CDR3 totals 16 residues. The DNA of the CDR3 is TGTGCCAGCAGTGAAGAGGCTAGCGGGAGAAGGCATGAGCAGTTCTTC. Protein product: CASSEEASGRRHEQFF.

Of note for this clonotype: A much larger clone differs by one base, so this may be a read error. This chain joins TRBV6-5 and TRBJ2-1; 11 bases line up with TRBD2. The CDR3 has 15 amino acids. Germline V CDR1 and CDR2: MNHEY, SVGAGI. The CDR3 sequence: CTSSPGLAVYNEQFF. In nucleotides, the CDR3 is TGTACCAGCAGTCCGGGACTAGCGGTTTACAATGAGCAGTTCTTC.

This clonotype has a count of ten or more. The chain couples TRBV10-3 to TRBJ2-3; 8 nucleotides match TRBD2. V shed 8 bases, J shed 8 bases, and the junction held 15 bases outside the gene matches. Germline lookup yields CDR1 ENHRY and CDR2 SYGVKD. This CDR3 contains 15 residues. The CDR3 region is CAIGIPGGRWVTQYF. The CDR3 DNA is TGTGCCATCGGTATCCCGGGAGGGCGATGGGTTACGCAGTATTTT.

The table lists this clonotype with many counts. This chain uses TRBV19 with TRBJ2-2; 7 bases align to TRBD2. Germline assignment: CDR1 LNHDA and CDR2 SQIVND (reference sequence). The CDR3 covers 15 residues. After removal of 8 bases from V and 2 bases from J, the junction contained 8 bases not matched to a gene. The CDR3 loop is CASRDGGFNTGELFF. The CDR3 DNA sequence: TGTGCCAGTCGAGACGGGGGGTTCAACACCGGGGAGCTGTTTTTT.

This clonotype was seen many times. The rearrangement joins TRBV6-2 or TRBV6-3 to TRBJ1-1; D not resolved. The CDR3 totals 16 residues. CDR1 and CDR2 from the germline V gene are MNHEY and SVGEGT. Trimming removed 1 base from V and 0 bases from J, with 12 bases in between. Here the CDR3 reads CASSYLAARMNTEAFF. The CDR3 DNA follows: TGTGCCAGCAGTTACTTGGCCGCGCGAATGAACACTGAAGCTTTCTTT.

This clonotype has at least ten counts. The chain links TRBV29-1 to TRBJ1-1, with 8 bases aligning to TRBD1. J lost 8 bases, V lost 8 bases, and 7 bases had no gene match. The germline CDR1 and CDR2 sequences are SQVTM and ANQGSEA. This CDR3 is built from 11 residues. CDR3 in amino acids: CSSRDRGEAFF. The CDR3 nucleotides are TGCAGCTCTCGTGACAGGGGCGAAGCTTTCTTT.

This clonotype was detected only a few times. This chain connects TRBV9 to TRBJ2-7; no reliable D call. The V end was cut by 0 bases, the J end by 1 base, with 14 bases between. Germline V gene sequence: CDR1 SGDLS, CDR2 YYNGEE. CDR3 length equals 16 residues. CDR3 DNA: TGTGCCAGCAGCGTAGAACCCAGGCTGAGGTCCTACGAGCAGTACTTC. This translates into CASSVEPRLRSYEQYF.